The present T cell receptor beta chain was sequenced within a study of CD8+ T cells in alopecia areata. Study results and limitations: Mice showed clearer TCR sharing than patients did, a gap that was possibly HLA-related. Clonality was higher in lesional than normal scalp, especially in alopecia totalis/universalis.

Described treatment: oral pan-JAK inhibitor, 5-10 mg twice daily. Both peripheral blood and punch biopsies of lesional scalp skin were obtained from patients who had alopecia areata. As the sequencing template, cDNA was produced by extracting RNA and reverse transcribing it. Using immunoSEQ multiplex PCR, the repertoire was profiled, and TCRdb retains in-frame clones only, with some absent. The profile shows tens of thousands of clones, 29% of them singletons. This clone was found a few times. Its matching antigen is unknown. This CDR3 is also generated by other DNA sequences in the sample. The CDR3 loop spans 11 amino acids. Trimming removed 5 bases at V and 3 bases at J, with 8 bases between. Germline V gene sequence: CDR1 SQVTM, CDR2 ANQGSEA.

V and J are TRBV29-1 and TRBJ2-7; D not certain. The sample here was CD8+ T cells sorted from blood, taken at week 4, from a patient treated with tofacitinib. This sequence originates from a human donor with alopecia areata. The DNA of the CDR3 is TGCAGCGTTTCTTTGGACTACGAGCAGTACTTC. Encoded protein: CSVSLDYEQYF.